The 9 T cell receptor beta chains below all came from one sample that was sequenced in a study of blood T cells in healthy people across ages. Primers used in a second PCR of roughly 6 to 12 cycles were a sample-barcoded 5' primer and a J-beta primer mix. TCRdb passed the 5' RACE reads through MiXCR, listing each CDR3 protein once. The sample yields hundreds of thousands of distinct CDR3 sequences, roughly 50% seen once. Sequencing input: blood. These receptors all come from a man aged 25-40 years in good health.

The sample holds one count of this clonotype. J is TRBJ2-4 and V is TRBV4-2, with 7 bases matching TRBD2. The J call is doubtful: the DNA matches TRBJ2-7 better. The V gene's germline CDR1 is LGHNA and CDR2 YNFKEQ. This CDR3 spans 16 amino acids. Here the CDR3 DNA reads TGTGCCAGCAGCCAAGAAGTACGGGGGAGGGCCGGCGAGCAGTACTTC. Its protein product is CASSQEVRGRAGEQYF.

V usage is TRBV4-3 and J usage is TRBJ2-5; TRBD2 might be the D (6 bases). Germline V gene lookup returns CDR1 LGHNA and CDR2 YSLEER. Deletions cut 0 bases from V and 2 bases from J, with 10 bases between. The CDR3 runs 15 residues. Written as DNA, the CDR3 is TGCGCCAGCAGCCAAGAATGCGGGGTACAAGAGACCCAGTACTTC. It specifies CASSQECGVQETQYF.

CDR3 in amino acids: CASSQDGVEGREQFF. Written as DNA, the CDR3 is TGCGCCAGCAGCCAAGATGGGGTGGAGGGTCGGGAGCAGTTCTTC. The V and J genes are TRBV4-1 and TRBJ2-1; tentative D call: TRBD2 (6 bases). Germline V gene data show CDR1 as MGHRA and CDR2 as YSYEKL. The length of the CDR3 is 15 residues. Trimming removed 0 bases at V and 10 bases at J, with 16 bases between.

This clonotype was observed a handful of times. V is TRBV18 and J is TRBJ2-7; D unclear. The CDR3 length is 14 residues. Trimming stripped 3 bases from V and 5 bases from J, with 14 bases between. The germline CDR1 and CDR2 sequences are KGHSH and LQKENI. CDR3 in amino acids: CASSPRPSRDEQYF. Written as DNA, the CDR3 is TGTGCCAGCTCACCGAGACCTTCTAGGGACGAGCAGTACTTC.

This clonotype was seen a few times. The chain carries TRBV20-1 and TRBJ1-5; D is ambiguous. The germline V gene encodes CDR1 DFQATT and CDR2 SNEGSKA (reference sequence). Trimming shortened V by 6 bases and J by 7 bases, and 19 bases separated the two germline ends. The CDR3 spans 14 residues. CDR3 in amino acids: CSAHGGMDSQPQHF. The CDR3 DNA reads TGCAGTGCCCATGGAGGTATGGATTCGCAGCCCCAGCATTTT.

This chain connects TRBV6-2 or TRBV6-3 to TRBJ2-7, with TRBD2 matching over 10 bases. V trimming: 6 bases; J trimming: 2 bases; junction bases outside the gene matches: 7. CDR3 length: 15 residues. Germline V gives CDR1 MNHEY, CDR2 SVGEGT. The CDR3 protein is CASSDSGRTAYEQYF. The CDR3 DNA sequence: TGTGCCAGCAGCGATAGCGGGAGGACGGCCTACGAGCAGTACTTC.

This clonotype was found a few times. V and J are TRBV10-2 and TRBJ2-5, with 11 bases fitting TRBD2. The V and J ends lost 10 bases and 4 bases, in that order; junction bases with no gene match: 14. Germline V gene sequence: CDR1 WSHSY, CDR2 SAAADI. This CDR3 comprises 16 residues. The CDR3 region has the DNA TGCGCCACAAAATTACTAGCGGGAGCTTTGGGAGAGACCCAGTACTTC. It yields the protein CATKLLAGALGETQYF.

V is TRBV7-2 and J is TRBJ1-2; D unresolved. The CDR3 extends over 13 amino acids. CDR1 is SGHTA, CDR2 FQGNSA, per germline. The V end was cut by 7 bases, the J end by 7 bases, with 16 bases between. The DNA for the CDR3 is TGTGCCAGCAACCCCTATCAGTCGGGTGGCTACACCTTC. It codes for CASNPYQSGGYTF.

This clonotype has only a few counts. The chain carries TRBV6-1 and TRBJ2-7, with D uncertain. The V end was cut by 9 bases, the J end by 6 bases, with 15 bases between. Germline V CDR1 and CDR2: MNHNS, SASEGT. The CDR3 covers 12 residues. The CDR3 coding sequence is TGTGCCAGTTCCTACTCCTCTAGCGAGCAGTACTTC. Translated, it gives CASSYSSSEQYF.